Sequencing of this T cell receptor (beta chain) was carried out in a study of T cell changes during pregnancy in multiple sclerosis. V was clipped by 7 bases and J by 5 bases; unmatched bases: 9. This CDR3 spans 15 amino acids. Germline loops: CDR1 MNHNS, CDR2 SASEGT. Only in-frame clones appear in the TCRdb table, and some are missing; sequencing was by immunoSEQ multiplex PCR. The table has 40,000 to 50,000 clones, roughly 93% seen once; the top ten hold around 4.2%. This chain links TRBV6-1 with TRBJ2-3; TRBD2 aligns across 10 bases. The source is a female donor with multiple sclerosis, enrolled in a pregnancy study. Sequenced material: CD8+ T cells from peripheral blood mononuclear cells, taken in the first trimester of pregnancy. The CDR3 here is CASTKLAGIGDTQYF. The DNA of the CDR3 is TGTGCCAGCACCAAACTAGCGGGAATTGGAGATACGCAGTATTTT.